This paragraph reports one T cell receptor beta chain. Its target is not known. Only in-frame clones appear in the TCRdb table, and some are missing; sequencing was by immunoSEQ multiplex PCR. The sample consists of about 110,000 clones, approximately 80% of them appearing once. The study gave focal radiation plus ipilimumab CTLA-4 blockade to patients with chemo-refractory metastatic non-small-cell lung cancer. The data are from a study of radiotherapy plus CTLA-4 blockade in lung cancer. Study in general: There were objective responses in approximately 19% of patients, and around 31% had disease control.

V dropped 5 bases and J dropped 3; count of bases not matched to a gene: 5. CDR1 is SGHDT, CDR2 YYEEEE, per germline. The CDR3 consists of 14 residues. Study outcomes and limitations: Clones of tumor-derived TCRs expanded in blood after radiotherapy plus ipilimumab.

The sequenced sample was peripheral blood, obtained from a patient treated with radiotherapy plus ipilimumab. The genes are TRBV5-6 and TRBJ1-2, with TRBD1 matching over 9 bases. This TCR derives from a human donor with non-small cell lung cancer that progressed on radiotherapy plus ipilimumab. Some clones in this sample may be carry-over from other donors' samples. The CDR3 loop is CASRAGTGHYGYTF. The DNA of the CDR3 is TGTGCCAGCAGGGCCGGGACAGGGCACTATGGCTACACCTTC.